This is a list of T cell receptor beta chains from one sample in a study of post-analysis software for immune sequencing data. MiXCR, applied by TCRdb to the PCR reads, yields one record per CDR3 protein. The profile shows 700,000 to 800,000 distinct CDR3 sequences, roughly 27% of them singletons. The sample consisted of blood. Every receptor here comes from a girl aged 10-17 years with multiple sclerosis. CDR3s include the opening cysteine and the closing phenylalanine or tryptophan. D genes are given only for firm matches. A row's size may be missing; if present it is once, few, many or a size class.

j_call,clone_size,v_call,d_call,cdr3_length,cdr3_nt,cdr3_aa
TRBJ1-2,few,TRBV29-1,.,13,TGCAGCCCGAGCCTCGTTGGAGGCTATGGCTACACCTTC,CSPSLVGGYGYTF
TRBJ2-1,few,TRBV7-9,.,16,TGTGCCAGCAGCATTCCAGGGACTGGGGTTAGGAATGAGCAGTTCTTC,CASSIPGTGVRNEQFF
TRBJ2-1,.,TRBV24-1,TRBD2,16,TGTGCCACCAGTGACTGGGGTAGCGGGAAGGACAATGAGCAGTTCTTC,CATSDWGSGKDNEQFF
TRBJ2-1,.,TRBV5-1,.,15,TGCGCCAGCAGCTGGGGCGGGGACCGGGGCAATGAGCAGTTCTTC,CASSWGGDRGNEQFF
TRBJ1-4,.,TRBV4-1,.,15,TGCGCCAGCAGACAAGTGGGGATCGCCAATGAAAGGATGTTTTTT,CASRQVGIANERMFF
TRBJ2-7,few,TRBV28,.,15,TGTGCCAGCAGCTGGAAGGGGAGTAGAGTCTACGAGCAGTACTTC,CASSWKGSRVYEQYF
TRBJ2-2,.,TRBV25-1,TRBD2,15,TGTGCCAGCAGTGATAACCAACGGGAGGCGGGGGAGCTGTTTTTT,CASSDNQREAGELFF
TRBJ1-5,.,TRBV10-3,TRBD1,14,TGTGCCATCAGTGGGGACAGGGGTGATCAGCCCCAGCATTTT,CAISGDRGDQPQHF
TRBJ1-5,.,TRBV19,.,15,TGTGCCAGTACGCCATTGGGAGGGGCAGGTCAGCCCCAGCATTTT,CASTPLGGAGQPQHF
TRBJ2-7,.,TRBV6-1,.,12,TGTGCCAGCAGAAAACGGCCTTACGAGCAGTACTTC,CASRKRPYEQYF
TRBJ2-5,few,TRBV12-3/TRBV12-4,TRBD2,15,TGTGCCAGCAGTCCGCTAGCGGGCATCCAAGAGACCCAGTACTTC,CASSPLAGIQETQYF